Only a few counts were recorded for the clone carrying this T cell receptor beta chain. The antigen is not known. These data belong to a study of response to subunit inactivated influenza vaccine. MiXCR was run by TCRdb on the RT-PCR reads, yielding one entry per CDR3 protein. The sample holds hundreds of thousands of distinct CDR3 sequences, around 15% seen once. Germline V lookup: CDR1 SGHRS, CDR2 YFSETQ. CDR3 size: 17 residues. The V segment lost 4 bases and the J segment 4 bases; nucleotides outside the gene matches: 9. Whole-study results and caveats: Each seasonal influenza vaccination recruits few new T cells, the authors suggested.

The rearrangement joins TRBV5-1 to TRBJ2-2; 11 bases are shared with TRBD2. The specimen was PBMCs from blood, collected 14 to 15 days before vaccination. The sequence was collected from a man over 45 who received an inactivated influenza vaccine. CDR3 sequence: CASSIKLTSGVTGELFF. The CDR3 DNA sequence: TGCGCCAGCAGCATAAAATTGACTAGCGGGGTCACCGGGGAGCTGTTTTTT.